These T cell receptor beta chains were read from a single sample in a study of blood T cell repertoires in COVID-19. Repertoires were generated with immunoSEQ multiplex PCR, while TCRdb's copy carries only in-frame clones and drops some. Of some 160,000 clones listed, under 95% are singletons. Sequencing used peripheral blood. The receptors derive from a man younger than 30 with COVID-19, enrolled during active disease. The CDR3 runs from the conserved cysteine through the conserved F or W. Each record gives: D gene, clone size, V gene, J gene, CDR3 DNA, CDR3 protein. The D gene is left open where the match is weak. Clone sizes are given selectively: once, few, many, or a class where the clone is expanded.

>-|-|TRBV9|TRBJ2-5
TGTGCCAGCAGCCCCCCCCTCCAAGAGACCCAGTACTTC
CASSPPLQETQYF
>TRBD1|once|TRBV5-8|TRBJ2-5
TGTGCCAGCAGCTTGGGGTACACAGGGGGCAGGGAGACCCAGTACTTC
CASSLGYTGGRETQYF
>-|-|TRBV29-1|TRBJ2-7
TGCAGCGTTTATGTGGGGAGCTACGAGCAGTACTTC
CSVYVGSYEQYF
>-|-|TRBV5-1|TRBJ2-3
TGCGCCAGCAGCTTAGAACAGGGTGGACCAGATACGCAGTATTTT
CASSLEQGGPDTQYF
>TRBD2|once|TRBV27|TRBJ2-2
TGTGTCGTGGGCGGGAGGGCCTCGATCACCGGGGAGCTGTTTTTT
CVVGGRASITGELFF
>-|-|TRBV11-2|TRBJ1-2
TGTGCCAGCAGCCACTTTAGGGGACAACGTTCTAACTATGGCTACACCTTC
CASSHFRGQRSNYGYTF
>-|-|TRBV9|TRBJ2-7
TGTGCCAGCAGCGCCTATCCCTCCTACGAGCAGTACTTC
CASSAYPSYEQYF
>-|-|TRBV14|TRBJ2-2
TGTGCCAGCAGCCATGGACAGATTTTTCCCGGGGAGCTGTTTTTT
CASSHGQIFPGELFF
>TRBD1|-|TRBV9|TRBJ2-2
TGTGCCAGCAGCGTTAAAACAGGGGGCGCTGGAACCGGGGAGCTGTTTTTT
CASSVKTGGAGTGELFF
>-|-|TRBV19|TRBJ1-1
TGTGCCAGTAGGCGCCTGCCGAACACTGAAGCTTTCTTT
CASRRLPNTEAFF
>-|-|TRBV7-9|TRBJ2-1
TGTGCCAGCAGCTTAGGCAGGGCGAGCTCCTACAATGAGCAGTTCTTC
CASSLGRASSYNEQFF
>-|few|TRBV9|TRBJ1-3
TGTGCCAGCAGTCATTCATCGCAGGTCCCCTCTGGAAACACCATATATTTT
CASSHSSQVPSGNTIYF
>TRBD2|-|TRBV7-3|TRBJ2-1
TGTGCCAGCAGCGCTCGACTAGCGGGAGGGCCTACCCTCTACTACAATGAGCAGTTCTTC
CASSARLAGGPTLYYNEQFF
>-|-|TRBV21-1|TRBJ1-2
TGTGCCAGCAGCCCAAAGGGTCCAGGGAGGGATGGCTACACCTTC
CASSPKGPGRDGYTF
>TRBD1|-|TRBV6-4|TRBJ2-2
TGTGCCAGCAGCAGGACAGGGGGCGACACCGGGGAGCTGTTTTTT
CASSRTGGDTGELFF
>-|-|TRBV4-3|TRBJ2-7
TGCGCCAGCAGCCAAGAATCGCAGTTTTACTACGAGCAGTACTTC
CASSQESQFYYEQYF
>TRBD2|-|TRBV28|TRBJ2-1
TGTGCCAGCAGATACAGGACAGGGACTAGCGGGGGCCTCTACAATGAGCAGTTCTTC
CASRYRTGTSGGLYNEQFF
>TRBD1|-|TRBV9|TRBJ1-1
TGTGCCAGCAGCGTAGACGGACAGGAGAACACTGAAGCTTTCTTT
CASSVDGQENTEAFF
>TRBD2|-|TRBV3-1/TRBV3-2|TRBJ2-2
TGTGCCAGCAGCCAAGGGGCTCGACTAGCGGTGAACACCGGGGAGCTGTTTTTT
CASSQGARLAVNTGELFF
>-|-|TRBV4-3|TRBJ1-2
TGCGCCAGCAGCCAAGGGGTAAGAGGATATGGCTACACCTTC
CASSQGVRGYGYTF
>-|-|TRBV2|TRBJ2-7
TGTGCCAGCCTCCTGAAGGGCGGGGATAAGTGGTACGAGCAGTACTTC
CASLLKGGDKWYEQYF
>TRBD1|-|TRBV28|TRBJ1-5
TGTGCCAGCAGTTTATGGGGGACAGGGAATCAGCCCCAGCATTTT
CASSLWGTGNQPQHF